This T cell receptor beta chain was found in a study of blood T cell repertoires in COVID-19. Study details: The analysed material was cDNA or gDNA that came from T cells, B-cell-depleted T cells, or PBMCs.

Membership in each cohort depended on participant-reported clinical history. This CDR3 region has 14 residues. Trimming cost V 5 bases and J 5 bases, with 10 bases left between them. Germline values: CDR1 MNHEY, CDR2 SVGAGI. The repertoire was sequenced with immunoSEQ multiplex PCR; TCRdb's copy has only in-frame clones and lacks some. The sample lists approximately 400,000 clones; just over 90% were seen once. The sequencing sample was made of PBMCs or T cells enriched from blood (not recorded which). This receptor was taken from a woman in her forties who had been exposed to COVID-19. The V and J genes are TRBV6-5 and TRBJ1-6; tentative D call: TRBD1 (5 bases). Here the CDR3 DNA reads TGTGCCAGCAGTCCCCCAGGGAATAATTCACCCCTCCACTTT. This translates into CASSPPGNNSPLHF.